These 19 T cell receptor beta chains were sequenced from one sample in a study of blood T cell repertoires in COVID-19. Data came from immunoSEQ multiplex PCR; TCRdb stores just in-frame clones and leaves some out. This sample yields some 250,000 clones, of which almost 85% are seen a single time; about 15% belongs to the top ten. What was sequenced was PBMCs or T cells enriched from blood (not recorded which). The source of these receptors is a man aged 40-49 years who had recovered from COVID-19.

The chain links TRBV6-5 to TRBJ2-7, with 9 bases aligning to TRBD1. With 6 bases clipped from V and 4 bases from J, the junction kept 4 bases outside the gene matches. The CDR3 consists of 13 residues. The germline gives CDR1 MNHEY, CDR2 SVGAGI. As DNA, the CDR3 is TGTGCCAGCAGGCGGGACAGGGTATACGAGCAGTACTTC. Its protein product is CASRRDRVYEQYF.

V gene TRBV5-4 combines with J gene TRBJ2-7; 8 bases are a match to TRBD2. The CDR3 is made up of 15 amino acids. Germline assignment: CDR1 SGHNT and CDR2 YYREEE (reference sequence). The V and J ends lost 4 bases and 0 bases, in that order; junction bases with no gene match: 6. CDR3 sequence (DNA): TGTGCCAGCAGCACCCCTAGCGGGTTCTCCTACGAGCAGTACTTC. This codes for CASSTPSGFSYEQYF.

This clone was detected a few times. The chain is built from TRBV10-3 and TRBJ2-5, with 10 bases that match TRBD1. J lost 4 bases, V lost 6 bases, and 8 bases had no gene match. The CDR3 spans 15 residues. CDR1 and CDR2 from the germline V gene are ENHRY and SYGVKD. CDR3 region: CAIRPGQGLRETQYF. The CDR3 DNA sequence: TGTGCCATCAGGCCGGGACAGGGGCTAAGAGAGACCCAGTACTTC.

The V gene is TRBV9, the J gene TRBJ2-1; TRBD2 matches at 7 bases. CDR1 SGDLS and CDR2 YYNGEE come from the germline V gene. The CDR3 length is 15 residues. With V trimmed by 1 base and J by 5 bases, 6 bases remained unmatched. DNA for the CDR3: TGTGCCAGCAGCGTACGGGCTAGCGGAAACAATGAGCAGTTCTTC. It yields the protein CASSVRASGNNEQFF.

The chain carries TRBV7-9 and TRBJ2-1; possibly TRBD2 for D (7 bases). The CDR3 is made up of 15 amino acids. From germline, CDR1 is SEHNR and CDR2 FQNEAQ (reference sequence). Deletions cut 5 bases from V and 3 bases from J, with 14 bases between. The CDR3 protein is CASSPGEGDYNEQFF. For the CDR3, the DNA is TGTGCCAGCAGCCCCGGGGAGGGGGACTACAATGAGCAGTTCTTC.

This clone was observed a few times. This rearrangement joins TRBV5-1 to TRBJ2-7, with D possibly matching TRBD1 (6 bases). The V end was cut by 1 base, the J end by 6 bases, with 14 bases between. Germline CDR1 is SGHRS and CDR2 is YFSETQ. This CDR3 contains 14 residues. DNA for the CDR3: TGCGCCAGCAGCTTGTGGTCAGGGGCACGCGAGCAGTACTTC. It encodes CASSLWSGAREQYF.

This chain connects TRBV5-1 to TRBJ2-7; the D gene is possibly TRBD1 (6 bases). Deletions cut 3 bases from V and 4 bases from J, with 14 bases between. The CDR3 loop spans 14 amino acids. Germline CDR1 reads SGHRS; CDR2 reads YFSETQ. CDR3 residues: CASSSGTLIYEQYF. In DNA form, the CDR3 reads TGCGCCAGCAGCTCCGGGACACTCATATACGAGCAGTACTTC.

The chain joins TRBV24-1 to TRBJ2-1; D may be TRBD2 (5 bases). V was cut by 4 bases and J by 6 bases, with 15 bases left in between. The CDR3 totals 15 residues. Germline values: CDR1 KGHDR, CDR2 SFDVKD. Written as DNA, the CDR3 is TGTGCCACCAGTGACCCAAACCTAGCCGGCAATGAGCAGTTCTTC. This translates into CATSDPNLAGNEQFF.

The chain carries TRBV10-3 and TRBJ2-1; the D gene is possibly TRBD2 (6 bases). The length of the CDR3 is 12 residues. Trimming cost V 4 bases and J 12 bases, with 13 bases left between them. The germline V gene has CDR1 ENHRY and CDR2 SYGVKD. The CDR3 bases are TGTGCCATCAGTGCACGACTAGAGGCGCAGTTCTTC. It translates to CAISARLEAQFF.

A remark on this clone: The same CDR3 arises from other DNA sequences in this sample as well. The chain links TRBV5-4 to TRBJ1-5, with D uncertain. Germline V gene lookup returns CDR1 SGHNT and CDR2 YYREEE (reference sequence). CDR3 length: 12 amino acids. Trimming removed 0 bases from V and 7 bases from J, with 5 bases in between. The CDR3 nucleotides are TGTGCCAGCAGCTTGGCCGGGCAGCCCCAGCATTTT. Translation: CASSLAGQPQHF. Looking up the rest from reference TRBV5-4 and TRBJ1-5 gives the full variable domain: ETGVTQSPTHLIKTRGQQVTLRCSSQSGHNTVSWYQQALGQGPQFIFQYYREEENGRGNFPPRFSGLQFPNYSSELNVNALELDDSALYLCASSLAGQPQHFGDGTRLSIL.

The V call is TRBV30, the J call TRBJ1-3, with D uncertain. V lost 4 bases and J lost 0, with 16 bases in between. This CDR3 has 16 residues. Germline assignment: CDR1 GTSNPN and CDR2 SVGIG (reference sequence). The CDR3 DNA is TGTGCCTGGACAGGTCTTGCTGTGCTCTCTGGAAACACCATATATTTT. Translated, it gives CAWTGLAVLSGNTIYF. Combining the CDR3 with reference TRBV30 and TRBJ1-3 gives the whole variable domain SQTIHQWPATLVQPVGSPLSLECTVEGTSNPNLYWYRQAAGRGLQLLFYSVGIGQISSEVPQNLSASRPQDRQFILSSKKLLLSDSGFYLCAWTGLAVLSGNTIYFGEGSWLTVV.

This chain joins TRBV12-5 and TRBJ1-2; 9 bases align to TRBD1. J was trimmed by 4 bases and V by 6 bases; bases with no gene match: 3. CDR1 and CDR2 (germline): LGHNT, FRNRAP. There are 13 residues in the CDR3. The DNA of the CDR3 is TGTGCTAGTGGAACAGGGGGCTTCTATGGCTACACCTTC. Translated: CASGTGGFYGYTF.

The V and J genes are TRBV27 and TRBJ1-5; no clear D. The germline gives CDR1 MNHEY, CDR2 SMNVEV (reference sequence). The CDR3 length is 13 residues. Deletions cut 6 bases from V and 8 bases from J, with 14 bases between. CDR3 sequence: CASSWARGEPQHF. Written as DNA, the CDR3 is TGTGCCAGCAGCTGGGCCCGGGGTGAGCCCCAGCATTTT.

The gene calls are TRBV2 and TRBJ2-1, with D tentatively TRBD1 (6 bases). Trimming left V 7 bases short and J 10 bases short, with 11 bases between. The CDR3 covers 11 residues. Looked up from germline, CDR1 is SNHLY and CDR2 is FYNNEI. The CDR3 DNA reads TGTGCCAGCATGAATGGACAGGAGCAGTTCTTC. Translated, it gives CASMNGQEQFF.

The genes are TRBV18 and TRBJ2-3, with D maybe TRBD1 (6 bases). V dropped 6 bases and J dropped 2 bases, with 9 bases sitting between them. Germline assignment: CDR1 KGHSH and CDR2 LQKENI. The CDR3 runs to 13 residues. The CDR3 DNA is TGTGCCAGCTCTCAGGGGACCACAGATACGCAGTATTTT. It translates to CASSQGTTDTQYF.

This rearrangement joins TRBV19 to TRBJ1-4; possibly TRBD1 for D (6 bases). The length of the CDR3 is 14 residues. Germline assignment: CDR1 LNHDA and CDR2 SQIVND (reference sequence). The V gene lost 6 bases and the J gene lost 5 bases, with 13 bases spanning the gap. CDR3 sequence reads: CASSKGHRNEKLFF. The DNA of the CDR3 is TGTGCCAGTAGCAAGGGACATCGGAATGAAAAACTGTTTTTT.

V is TRBV6-6 and J is TRBJ2-7; 14 nucleotides align to TRBD2. V was clipped by 6 bases and J by 3 bases; unmatched bases: 4. This CDR3 is built from 15 residues. Germline V gene data show CDR1 as MNHNY and CDR2 as SVGAGI (reference sequence). CDR3: CASSPGTSGSYEQYF. The DNA of the CDR3 is TGTGCCAGCAGCCCCGGGACTAGCGGGAGCTACGAGCAGTACTTC.

This clone was seen a few times. The genes are TRBV12-2 and TRBJ2-1; the table's D call, TRBD2, was not checked against the DNA. TRBV12-2 is annotated as a pseudogene. This CDR3 is 18 amino acids long. The DNA for the CDR3 is TGTGCAAGTCGCGGGTGTCCCGGGACTAGCGGGAGGGCTAATGAGCAGTTCTTC. It encodes CASRGCPGTSGRANEQFF.

J is TRBJ1-1 and V is TRBV7-3; 7 bases fit TRBD1. Germline CDR1 is SGHTA and CDR2 is FQGTGA. After removal of 5 bases from V and 8 bases from J, the junction contained 5 bases not matched to a gene. This CDR3 region has 12 residues. CDR3 bases: TGTGCCAGCAGCATAGGGACAGACGAAGCTTTCTTT. It yields the protein CASSIGTDEAFF.